This TCR beta chain appears in the sequencing data of a study of cytomegalovirus exposure and HLA in healthy donors. Study-level findings and limits: Usually a TCR sequence was rare, but some public TCRs were found in many donors.

Germline lookup yields CDR1 SGHTA and CDR2 FQGNSA. This CDR3 has 14 residues. Trimming cost V 4 bases and J 5 bases, with 12 bases left between them. The PCR used 60 Vbeta and 13 Jbeta primers. TCRdb's table, derived via immunoSEQ multiplex PCR, lists solely in-frame clones and lacks some. Of around 140,000 clones detected, approximately 78% appear once; the ten largest clones hold 1.4% to 1.5%. Turning to this clone: Its antigen is currently unknown.

The receptor was derived from a female donor in good health and CMV-seronegative. Sample: PBMCs. The chain carries TRBV7-2 and TRBJ1-5; D is perhaps TRBD1 (6 bases). The CDR3 here is CASSYTGSDQPQHF. The CDR3 nucleotides are TGTGCCAGCAGCTATACAGGGTCCGATCAGCCCCAGCATTTT.